The 10 T cell receptor beta chains reported below all come from one sample, sequenced in a study of blood T cell repertoires in COVID-19. The data were produced by immunoSEQ multiplex PCR, yet TCRdb's version contains in-frame clones alone and is incomplete. The data contain some 350,000 clones, around nine tenths of them singletons. Sequencing input: peripheral blood. Receptors were obtained from a woman aged 18-35 years who had recovered from COVID-19.

This sequence joins TRBV6-1 and TRBJ1-1; D is unclear. The CDR3 is 11 amino acids. Trimming shortened V by 6 bases and J by 3 bases, and 5 bases separated the two germline ends. Germline V gene data show CDR1 as MNHNS and CDR2 as SASEGT. The CDR3 sequence: CASSSYTEAFF. CDR3 sequence (DNA): TGTGCCAGCAGCTCGTACACTGAAGCTTTCTTT.

The J gene is TRBJ2-3, the V gene TRBV7-2; a weak D match, TRBD2 (6 bases). Germline V gene sequence: CDR1 SGHTA, CDR2 FQGNSA. The V end was cut by 1 base, the J end by 4 bases, with 12 bases between. The CDR3 has 15 amino acids. This CDR3 is CASSLELARADTQYF. CDR3 bases: TGTGCCAGCAGCTTAGAACTAGCTAGGGCAGATACGCAGTATTTT.

The J gene is TRBJ1-2, the V gene TRBV7-2; TRBD1 is a possible D gene (5 bases). Trimming shortened V by 4 bases and J by 3 bases, and 9 bases separated the two germline ends. Germline CDR1 and CDR2: SGHTA and FQGNSA. The CDR3 runs 13 residues. CDR3 nucleotide sequence: TGTGCCAGCAGCTCAGGGATCCACTATGGCTACACCTTC. As protein: CASSSGIHYGYTF.

The chain employs TRBV29-1 and TRBJ2-4, with D maybe TRBD2 (5 bases). Germline-derived CDR1 and CDR2 are SQVTM and ANQGSEA. The CDR3 contains 16 residues. Trimming cost V 0 bases and J 5 bases, with 17 bases left between them. The CDR3 DNA reads TGCAGCGTTGAAGATCGGGCTAGCCGATTGCAAAACATTCAGTACTTC. This gives the protein CSVEDRASRLQNIQYF. The full variable domain, its missing parts supplied by reference TRBV29-1 and TRBJ2-4, is SAVISQKPSRDICQRGTSLTIQCQVDSQVTMMFWYRQQPGQSLTLIATANQGSEATYESGFVIDKFPISRPNLTFSTLTVSNMSPEDSSIYLCSVEDRASRLQNIQYFGAGTRLSVL.

The gene calls are TRBV6-5 and TRBJ2-7; 11 bases align to TRBD2. Germline assignment: CDR1 MNHEY and CDR2 SVGAGI. J lost 6 bases, V lost 6 bases, and 7 bases had no gene match. CDR3 length: 14 residues. This CDR3 is CASRPLAGVGEQYV. The CDR3 region has the DNA TGTGCCAGCAGACCACTAGCGGGAGTAGGCGAGCAGTACGTC.

This clone was seen just once. The chain couples TRBV13 to TRBJ2-5; D not resolved. There are 13 residues in the CDR3. Germline CDR1 and CDR2: PRHDT and FYEKMQ (reference sequence). Trimming cost V 1 base and J 7 bases, with 10 bases left between them. The CDR3 here is CASSLDSTSTQYF. The CDR3 coding sequence is TGTGCCAGCAGCTTAGATAGCACCTCGACCCAGTACTTC.

The genes are TRBV5-6 and TRBJ2-2; tentative D call: TRBD2 (5 bases). The CDR3 length is 17 residues. The V gene lost 0 bases and the J gene lost 0 bases, with 12 bases spanning the gap. Germline V gives CDR1 SGHDT, CDR2 YYEEEE. DNA for the CDR3: TGTGCCAGCAGCTTGGAAGCTTGGGGAGCGAACACCGGGGAGCTGTTTTTT. It yields the protein CASSLEAWGANTGELFF.

V gene TRBV3-1 (or the pseudogene TRBV3-2) combines with J gene TRBJ2-1; TRBD2 is a possible D gene (6 bases). CDR3 length: 16 amino acids. V dropped 4 bases and J dropped 0 bases, with 13 bases sitting between them. Germline assignment: CDR1 LGHDT and CDR2 YNNKEL (reference sequence). CDR3 loop: CASSRGLADSYNEQFF. The CDR3 region has the DNA TGTGCCAGCAGCCGGGGCTTAGCGGACTCCTACAATGAGCAGTTCTTC.

The chain couples TRBV5-8 to TRBJ2-3; 8 nucleotides match TRBD1. Germline V lookup: CDR1 SGHTS, CDR2 YDEGEE. The CDR3 totals 16 residues. With 4 bases clipped from V and 4 bases from J, the junction kept 11 bases outside the gene matches. CDR3 sequence reads: CASSPVGQGSADTQYF. CDR3 bases: TGTGCCAGCAGCCCGGTTGGACAGGGAAGCGCAGATACGCAGTATTTT.

The chain is built from TRBV6-6 and TRBJ2-1; 10 bases map to TRBD1. From germline, CDR1 is MNHNY and CDR2 SVGAGI (reference sequence). The CDR3 length is 15 residues. With V trimmed by 10 bases and J by 6 bases, 12 bases remained unmatched. The DNA of the CDR3 is TGTGCCACCCGACCCCCGGGACAGGGGACCAATGAGCAGTTCTTC. This codes for CATRPPGQGTNEQFF.